These T cell receptor beta chains were read from a single sample in a study of neoadjuvant anti-PD-1 for oral cavity cancer. The method was immunoSEQ multiplex PCR; TCRdb's version includes in-frame clones alone and lacks a portion of them. The data show 11,000 to 15,000 clones, with 60% to 85% seen just once and under 3% held by the top ten. This sample comprised PBMCs, obtained after nivolumab (anti-PD-1) treatment. These receptors all come from a person aged 40 to 85 with oral cavity squamous cell carcinoma. Both conserved end residues are part of each CDR3. The order of the fields is V gene, D gene, CDR3 length, J gene, clone size, CDR3 DNA, CDR3 protein. D genes are given only for firm matches. Rows give clone size only sometimes, using once, few, many, or a class for an expanded clone.

v_call: TRBV7-3; d_call: .; cdr3_length: 15; j_call: TRBJ1-1; clone_size: .; cdr3_nt: TGTGCCAGCAGCCAGGACACACTAAGGAACACTGAAGCTTTCTTT; cdr3_aa: CASSQDTLRNTEAFF
v_call: TRBV9; d_call: .; cdr3_length: 15; j_call: TRBJ2-7; clone_size: .; cdr3_nt: TGTGCCAGCAGCGTAGGTCTGGGACTTACCTACGAGCAGTACTTC; cdr3_aa: CASSVGLGLTYEQYF
v_call: TRBV9; d_call: .; cdr3_length: 14; j_call: TRBJ2-3; clone_size: .; cdr3_nt: TGTGCCAGCAGCGCGACTTCCTTAGGGGATACGCAGTATTTT; cdr3_aa: CASSATSLGDTQYF
v_call: TRBV19; d_call: .; cdr3_length: 16; j_call: TRBJ2-2; clone_size: .; cdr3_nt: TGTGCCAGTAGTTCATCGTCGGGGACTCCAACCGGGGAGCTGTTTTTT; cdr3_aa: CASSSSSGTPTGELFF
v_call: TRBV6-5; d_call: TRBD2; cdr3_length: 15; j_call: TRBJ2-1; clone_size: .; cdr3_nt: TGTGCCAGCAGTTACATAGCGGGGTTATACAATGAGCAGTTCTTC; cdr3_aa: CASSYIAGLYNEQFF
v_call: TRBV27; d_call: .; cdr3_length: 18; j_call: TRBJ2-4; clone_size: .; cdr3_nt: TGTGCCAGCAGTCCTACAGGGTGGGGGGTACTAGCCAAAAACATTCAGTACTTC; cdr3_aa: CASSPTGWGVLAKNIQYF
v_call: TRBV29-1; d_call: TRBD1; cdr3_length: 15; j_call: TRBJ2-3; clone_size: .; cdr3_nt: TGCAGCGTTGAAGCCTGGACAGGGGAGGCAGATACGCAGTATTTT; cdr3_aa: CSVEAWTGEADTQYF
v_call: TRBV30; d_call: .; cdr3_length: 13; j_call: TRBJ1-5; clone_size: .; cdr3_nt: TGTGCCTGTTCCATGTCCCCCAATCAGCCCCAGCATTTT; cdr3_aa: CACSMSPNQPQHF
v_call: TRBV9; d_call: .; cdr3_length: 15; j_call: TRBJ2-1; clone_size: once; cdr3_nt: TGTGCCAGCAGCGTAGGGAGTTACTTCAACAATGAGCAGTTCTTC; cdr3_aa: CASSVGSYFNNEQFF
v_call: TRBV10-3; d_call: .; cdr3_length: 15; j_call: TRBJ2-2; clone_size: .; cdr3_nt: TGTGCCATCAGTGAGGCTAGCGCTTCCACCGGGGAGCTGTTTTTT; cdr3_aa: CAISEASASTGELFF
v_call: TRBV13; d_call: TRBD1; cdr3_length: 15; j_call: TRBJ2-5; clone_size: .; cdr3_nt: TGTGCCAGCAGCTTATCGAGGACAGGGAGGGAGACCCAGTACTTC; cdr3_aa: CASSLSRTGRETQYF
v_call: TRBV19; d_call: .; cdr3_length: 14; j_call: TRBJ2-1; clone_size: .; cdr3_nt: TGTGCCAGTAGTCCCGGGAGTCTAAACAATGAGCAGTTCTTC; cdr3_aa: CASSPGSLNNEQFF
v_call: TRBV2; d_call: .; cdr3_length: 19; j_call: TRBJ2-1; clone_size: .; cdr3_nt: TGTGCCAGCTGGTCCCCAAACCAGGCGGCGGGACGCTCCTACAATGAGCAGTTCTTC; cdr3_aa: CASWSPNQAAGRSYNEQFF
v_call: TRBV10-3; d_call: TRBD2; cdr3_length: 19; j_call: TRBJ2-5; clone_size: .; cdr3_nt: TGTGCCATCAGTGAGTCCGGGTTAGCGGGAGGTCCCTTCCAAGAGACCCAGTACTTC; cdr3_aa: CAISESGLAGGPFQETQYF
v_call: TRBV6-6; d_call: .; cdr3_length: 12; j_call: TRBJ1-1; clone_size: .; cdr3_nt: TGTGCCAGCAGTTACTCCGACGGCTTAGCTTTCTTT; cdr3_aa: CASSYSDGLAFF
v_call: TRBV7-9; d_call: .; cdr3_length: 15; j_call: TRBJ1-4; clone_size: .; cdr3_nt: TGTGCCAGCAGTCTCCAGGACGCATACCGGCAAAAACTGTTTTTT; cdr3_aa: CASSLQDAYRQKLFF
v_call: TRBV5-1; d_call: TRBD2; cdr3_length: 16; j_call: TRBJ2-1; clone_size: .; cdr3_nt: TGCGCCAGCAGCTTGGCCACTAGCGGGGCCCACAATGAGCAGTTCTTC; cdr3_aa: CASSLATSGAHNEQFF
v_call: TRBV5-6; d_call: TRBD2; cdr3_length: 17; j_call: TRBJ2-7; clone_size: medium-sized; cdr3_nt: TGTGCCAGCAGCTCCCCCTATCGTGGGACTAGCGTCCACGAGCAGTACTTC; cdr3_aa: CASSSPYRGTSVHEQYF
v_call: TRBV19; d_call: TRBD1; cdr3_length: 16; j_call: TRBJ2-2; clone_size: .; cdr3_nt: TGTGCCAGTAGTCTAACAGGGGTTCGAAACACCGGGGAGCTGTTTTTT; cdr3_aa: CASSLTGVRNTGELFF
v_call: TRBV6-4; d_call: TRBD2; cdr3_length: 15; j_call: TRBJ2-1; clone_size: .; cdr3_nt: TGTGCCAGCAGTGATACACTAGCGGGAGGCAATGAGCAGTTCTTC; cdr3_aa: CASSDTLAGGNEQFF
v_call: TRBV4-1; d_call: TRBD2; cdr3_length: 21; j_call: TRBJ2-1; clone_size: .; cdr3_nt: TGCGCCAGCAGTTATACCAGGTCGTCTAGCGGGAGAGGAAGCTCCTACAATGAGCAGTTCTTC; cdr3_aa: CASSYTRSSSGRGSSYNEQFF
v_call: TRBV27; d_call: .; cdr3_length: 14; j_call: TRBJ1-4; clone_size: few; cdr3_nt: TGTGCCAGCAGTTTAACAGGGCCTAATGAAAAACTGTTTTTT; cdr3_aa: CASSLTGPNEKLFF
v_call: TRBV7-2; d_call: .; cdr3_length: 15; j_call: TRBJ2-7; clone_size: .; cdr3_nt: TGTGCCAGCAGTTTCAGTGTGACTCCCTCGGGCGAGCAGTACTTC; cdr3_aa: CASSFSVTPSGEQYF
v_call: TRBV11-2; d_call: .; cdr3_length: 15; j_call: TRBJ2-7; clone_size: .; cdr3_nt: TGTGCCAGCAGTCCAGAAGCCGGGCCCTCCTACGAGCAGTACTTC; cdr3_aa: CASSPEAGPSYEQYF
v_call: TRBV27; d_call: .; cdr3_length: 15; j_call: TRBJ1-1; clone_size: few; cdr3_nt: TGTGCCAGCAGTTTAAGGCTGGGGGGAGATACTGAAGCTTTCTTT; cdr3_aa: CASSLRLGGDTEAFF
v_call: TRBV14; d_call: TRBD1; cdr3_length: 13; j_call: TRBJ2-7; clone_size: .; cdr3_nt: TGTGCCAGCAGCCTTTCTTACAGGGGCGAGCAGTACTTC; cdr3_aa: CASSLSYRGEQYF
v_call: TRBV7-2; d_call: .; cdr3_length: 14; j_call: TRBJ1-2; clone_size: .; cdr3_nt: TGTGCCAGCAGCCCCGGACAAGTCAACTATGGCTACACCTTC; cdr3_aa: CASSPGQVNYGYTF